Listed below are T cell receptor beta chains from one sample, sequenced in a study of Ad26.COV2.S vaccination and SARS-CoV-2 variants. Here immunoSEQ multiplex PCR was the method, and the copy in TCRdb shows in-frame clones only, minus some. The sample lists 440,000 or so clones, around 90% occurring once. The material sequenced was peripheral blood, taken in a trial of Ad26.COV2.S vaccine versus placebo. These receptors were obtained from a person aged 18-65 years who received the Ad26.COV2.S COVID-19 vaccine or a placebo. The CDR3 runs from the conserved cysteine through the conserved F or W. A D gene is named only where the DNA matches it firmly. Rows may omit the clone size; those that give it use once, few, many or a size class.

CDR3aa	CDR3nt	abundance	v_gene	j_gene	d_gene
CASSLGEETQYF	TGTGCCAGCAGCTTAGGAGAAGAGACCCAGTACTTC	-	TRBV11-3	TRBJ2-5	-
CTEQRSPTYNEQFF	TGCACCGAGCAGCGTAGTCCGACCTACAATGAGCAGTTCTTC	-	TRBV1	TRBJ2-1	-
CASSRGVSSYEQYF	TGTGCCAGCAGCCGGGGGGTTTCCTCCTACGAGCAGTACTTC	-	TRBV3-1/TRBV3-2	TRBJ2-7	-
CASSYHPRDYSYEQYF	TGTGCCAGCAGCTACCACCCCCGGGACTACTCCTACGAGCAGTACTTC	-	TRBV7-3	TRBJ2-7	TRBD2
CSVGKGLGRDEQYF	TGCAGCGTCGGGAAGGGACTTGGCCGTGACGAGCAGTACTTC	-	TRBV29-1	TRBJ2-7	-
CASSSGGALNNEQFF	TGTGCCAGCAGTTCCGGGGGGGCCCTAAACAATGAGCAGTTCTTC	-	TRBV27	TRBJ2-1	TRBD2
CASSKTGQAYEQYF	TGTGCCAGCAGTAAGACAGGGCAAGCCTACGAGCAGTACTTC	-	TRBV6-5	TRBJ2-7	TRBD1
CASRSEVAAGFSGYTF	TGTGCCAGTAGATCAGAAGTGGCAGCGGGGTTTTCCGGCTACACCTTC	-	TRBV19	TRBJ1-2	-
CASSLRDYTDTQYF	TGTGCCAGCAGTTTAAGGGACTACACAGATACGCAGTATTTT	few	TRBV28	TRBJ2-3	TRBD2
CSASWTGPSNQPQHF	TGCAGTGCTAGTTGGACAGGACCTAGCAATCAGCCCCAGCATTTT	-	TRBV20-1	TRBJ1-5	TRBD1
CASSPLGASPNTEAFF	TGTGCCAGCAGCCCCTTAGGGGCCTCGCCGAACACTGAAGCTTTCTTT	-	TRBV14	TRBJ1-1	-
CASSYPGGRKYEQYF	TGTGCCAGCAGTTACCCGGGGGGTAGAAAGTACGAGCAGTACTTC	-	TRBV6-2/TRBV6-3	TRBJ2-7	TRBD2
CASSLVGLAPYEQYF	TGTGCCAGCAGCTTAGTCGGTCTAGCGCCTTACGAGCAGTACTTC	-	TRBV13	TRBJ2-7	-
CASSWDVAGGPLTYNEQFF	TGTGCCAGCAGTTGGGACGTAGCGGGAGGACCCCTGACCTACAATGAGCAGTTCTTC	-	TRBV6-2/TRBV6-3	TRBJ2-1	TRBD2
CASSSPRDKDYEQYF	TGTGCCAGCAGCTCGCCGAGGGACAAAGACTACGAGCAGTACTTC	-	TRBV7-9	TRBJ2-7	-
CASSVQGLVNEKLFF	TGTGCCAGCAGTGTTCAGGGGCTGGTTAATGAAAAACTGTTTTTT	-	TRBV28	TRBJ1-4	-